This paragraph covers one T cell receptor (beta chain) sequence. The data originate from a study of T cell changes during pregnancy in multiple sclerosis. Assay used: immunoSEQ multiplex PCR; TCRdb lists only in-frame clones, some missing. The top ten hold roughly 1.9% of the sample, which has about 86,000 clones, around 93% seen once. Specimen: peripheral blood, collected in the first trimester of pregnancy. This clonotype was sampled from a female donor in good health, enrolled as a control in a pregnancy study.

As DNA, the CDR3 is TGTGCCATCACCAAACAGGGGGCCGTCGACGAGCAGTACTTC. Translated, it gives CAITKQGAVDEQYF. This rearrangement joins TRBV10-3 to TRBJ2-7, with 9 bases lining up with TRBD1. After removal of 7 bases from V and 5 bases from J, the junction contained 9 bases not matched to a gene. In germline, CDR1 is ENHRY, CDR2 SYGVKD. This CDR3 is 14 amino acids long.